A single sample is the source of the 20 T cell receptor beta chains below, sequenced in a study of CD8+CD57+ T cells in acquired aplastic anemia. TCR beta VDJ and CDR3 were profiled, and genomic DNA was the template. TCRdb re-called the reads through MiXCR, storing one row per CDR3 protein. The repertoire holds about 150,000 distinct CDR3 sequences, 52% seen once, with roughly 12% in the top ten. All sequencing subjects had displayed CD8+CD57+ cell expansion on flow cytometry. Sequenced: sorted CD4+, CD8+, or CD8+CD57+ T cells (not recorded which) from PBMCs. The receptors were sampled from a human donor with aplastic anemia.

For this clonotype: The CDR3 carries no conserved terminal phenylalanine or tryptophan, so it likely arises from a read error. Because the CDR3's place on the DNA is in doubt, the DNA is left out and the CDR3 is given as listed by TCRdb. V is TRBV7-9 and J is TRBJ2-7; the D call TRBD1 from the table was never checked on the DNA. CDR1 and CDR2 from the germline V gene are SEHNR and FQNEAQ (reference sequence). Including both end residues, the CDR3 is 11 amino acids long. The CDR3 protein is CASSDGTGEQL.

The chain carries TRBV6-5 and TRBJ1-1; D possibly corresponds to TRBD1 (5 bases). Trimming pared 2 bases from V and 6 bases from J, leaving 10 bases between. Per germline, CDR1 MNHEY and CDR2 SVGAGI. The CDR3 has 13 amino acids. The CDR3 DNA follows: TGTGCCAGCAGTTACGGAAGAGGGGCTGAAGCTTTCTTT. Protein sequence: CASSYGRGAEAFF.

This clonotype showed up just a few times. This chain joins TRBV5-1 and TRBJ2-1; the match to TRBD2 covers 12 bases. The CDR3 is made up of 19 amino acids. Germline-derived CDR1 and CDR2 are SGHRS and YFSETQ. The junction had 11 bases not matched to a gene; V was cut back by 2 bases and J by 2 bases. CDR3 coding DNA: TGCGCCAGCAGCTTTCCCAGACTAGCGGGGGCCCAGCCCTACAATGAGCAGTTCTTC. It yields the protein CASSFPRLAGAQPYNEQFF.

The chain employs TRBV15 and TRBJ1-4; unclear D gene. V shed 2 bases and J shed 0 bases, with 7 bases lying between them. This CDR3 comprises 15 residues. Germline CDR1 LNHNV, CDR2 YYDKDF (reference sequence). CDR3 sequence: CATSRNSATNEKLFF. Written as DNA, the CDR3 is TGTGCCACCAGCAGAAACAGTGCAACTAATGAAAAACTGTTTTTT.

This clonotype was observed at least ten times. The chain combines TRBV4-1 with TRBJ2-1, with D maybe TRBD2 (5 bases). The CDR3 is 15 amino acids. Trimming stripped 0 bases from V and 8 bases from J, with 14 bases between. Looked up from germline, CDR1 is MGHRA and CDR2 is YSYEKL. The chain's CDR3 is CASSQDQWARDEQFF. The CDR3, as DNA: TGCGCCAGCAGCCAAGATCAATGGGCGCGGGATGAGCAGTTCTTC.

CDR3 in DNA: TGCAAAACACAGGGGCCGAGCTCCTACAATGAGCAGTTCTTC. It yields the protein CKTQGPSSYNEQFF. V and J are TRBV20-1 and TRBJ2-1; TRBD1 aligns across 7 bases. This CDR3 is built from 14 residues. Germline assignment: CDR1 DFQATT and CDR2 SNEGSKA (reference sequence).

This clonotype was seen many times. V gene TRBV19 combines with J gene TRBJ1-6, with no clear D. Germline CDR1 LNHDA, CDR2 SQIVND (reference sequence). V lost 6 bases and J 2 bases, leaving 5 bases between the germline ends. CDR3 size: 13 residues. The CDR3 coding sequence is TGTGCCAGTAGAGAGCCCTATAATTCACCCCTCCACTTT. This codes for CASREPYNSPLHF.

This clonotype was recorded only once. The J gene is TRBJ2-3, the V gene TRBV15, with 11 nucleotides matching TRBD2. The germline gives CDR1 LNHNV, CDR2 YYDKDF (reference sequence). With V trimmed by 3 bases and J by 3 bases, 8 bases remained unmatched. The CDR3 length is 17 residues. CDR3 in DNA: TGTGCCACCAGCAGCAATCTAGCGGGGGGTGAAACAGATACGCAGTATTTT. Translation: CATSSNLAGGETDTQYF.

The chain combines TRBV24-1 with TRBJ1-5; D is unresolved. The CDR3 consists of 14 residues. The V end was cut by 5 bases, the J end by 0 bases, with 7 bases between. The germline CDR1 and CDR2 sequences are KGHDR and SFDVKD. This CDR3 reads CATSAVGSNQPQHF. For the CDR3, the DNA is TGTGCCACCAGTGCGGTGGGTAGCAATCAGCCCCAGCATTTT.

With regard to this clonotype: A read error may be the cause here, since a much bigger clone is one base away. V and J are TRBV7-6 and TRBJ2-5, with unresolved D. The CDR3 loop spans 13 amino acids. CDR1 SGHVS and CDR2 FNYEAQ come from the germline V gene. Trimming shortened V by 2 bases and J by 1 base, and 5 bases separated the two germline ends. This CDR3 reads CASSLSGQETQYF. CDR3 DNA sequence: TGTGCCAGCAGCTTAAGTGGCCAAGAGACCCAGTACTTC.

The CDR3 region has the DNA TGTGCCAGCACCCCTAAGGGCCGAACCCCGACATGTTATAGCAATCAGCCCCAGCATTTT. It yields the protein CASTPKGRTPTCYSNQPQHF. This chain links TRBV4-2 with TRBJ1-5; no clear D gene. The CDR3 extends over 20 amino acids. Trimming removed 7 bases at V and 0 bases at J, with 28 bases between. Germline CDR1 LGHNA, CDR2 YNFKEQ.

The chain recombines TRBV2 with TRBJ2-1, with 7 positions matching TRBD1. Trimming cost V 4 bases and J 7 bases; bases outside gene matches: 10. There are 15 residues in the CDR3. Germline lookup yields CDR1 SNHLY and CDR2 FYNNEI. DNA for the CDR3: TGTGCCAGCAGTGTTCCTCCGACAGGGAAAAATGAGCAGTTCTTC. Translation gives CASSVPPTGKNEQFF.

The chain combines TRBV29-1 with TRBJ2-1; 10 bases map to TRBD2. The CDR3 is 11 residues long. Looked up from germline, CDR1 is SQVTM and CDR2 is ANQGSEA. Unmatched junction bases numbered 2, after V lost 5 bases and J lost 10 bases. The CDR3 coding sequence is TGCAGCGTTCTTAGCGGGGGGGAGCAGTTCTTC. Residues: CSVLSGGEQFF.

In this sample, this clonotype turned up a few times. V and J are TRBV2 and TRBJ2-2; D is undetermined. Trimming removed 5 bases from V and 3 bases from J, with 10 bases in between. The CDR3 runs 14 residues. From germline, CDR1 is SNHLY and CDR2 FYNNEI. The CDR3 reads CASSFGQYTGELFF. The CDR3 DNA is TGTGCCAGCAGTTTTGGGCAGTACACCGGGGAGCTGTTTTTT.

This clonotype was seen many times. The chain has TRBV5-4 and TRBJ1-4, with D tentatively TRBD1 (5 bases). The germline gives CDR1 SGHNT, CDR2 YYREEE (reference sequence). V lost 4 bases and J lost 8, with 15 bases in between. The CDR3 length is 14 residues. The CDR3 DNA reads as TGTGCCAGCAGCCCTTTAGGGGATGGAGAAAAACTGTTTTTT. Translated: CASSPLGDGEKLFF.

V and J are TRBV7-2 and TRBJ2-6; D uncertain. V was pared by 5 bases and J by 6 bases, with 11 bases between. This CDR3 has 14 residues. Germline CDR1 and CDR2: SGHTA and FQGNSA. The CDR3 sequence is CASSQGHMANVLTF. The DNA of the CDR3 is TGTGCCAGCAGCCAAGGCCACATGGCCAACGTCCTGACTTTC.

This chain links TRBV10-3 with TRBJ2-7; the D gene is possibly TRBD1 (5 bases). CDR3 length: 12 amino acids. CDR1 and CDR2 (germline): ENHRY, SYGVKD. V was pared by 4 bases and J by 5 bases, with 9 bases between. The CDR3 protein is CAISGQGNEQYF. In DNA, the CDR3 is TGTGCCATCAGTGGTCAGGGAAACGAGCAGTACTTC.

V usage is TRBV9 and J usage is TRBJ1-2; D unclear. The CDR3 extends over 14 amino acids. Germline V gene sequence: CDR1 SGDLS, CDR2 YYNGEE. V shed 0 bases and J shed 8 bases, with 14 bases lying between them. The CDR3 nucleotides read TGTGCCAGCAGCGTAGGGATGTTGGAGGGAGGCTACACCTTC. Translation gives CASSVGMLEGGYTF.

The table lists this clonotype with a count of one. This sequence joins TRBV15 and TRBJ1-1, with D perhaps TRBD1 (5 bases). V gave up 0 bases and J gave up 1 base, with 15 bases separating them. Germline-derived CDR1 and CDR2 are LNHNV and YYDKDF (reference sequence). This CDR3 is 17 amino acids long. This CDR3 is CATSRDLPGRANTEAFF. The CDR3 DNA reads TGTGCCACCAGCAGAGATCTACCGGGACGAGCGAACACTGAAGCTTTCTTT.

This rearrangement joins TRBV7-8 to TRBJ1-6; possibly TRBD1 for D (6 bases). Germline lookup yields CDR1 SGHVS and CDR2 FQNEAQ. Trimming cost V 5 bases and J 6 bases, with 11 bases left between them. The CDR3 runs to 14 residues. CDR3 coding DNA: TGTGCCAGCAGCCCAGAGGGGGGTAATTCACCCCTCCACTTT. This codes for CASSPEGGNSPLHF.